Included here is one TCR beta chain sequence, with context. Data came from immunoSEQ multiplex PCR; TCRdb stores just in-frame clones and leaves some out. The sample includes about 110,000 clones, 71% of them seen just once. The data belong to a study of blood T cell repertoires in COVID-19. Turning to the study itself: From T cells, B-cell-depleted T cells, or PBMCs came the material, which was cDNA or gDNA.

The CDR3 has 13 amino acids. The V gene's germline CDR1 is LGHDT and CDR2 YNNKEL (reference sequence). The trim removed 4 bases at V and 4 bases at J, leaving 1 base unmatched. This chain links TRBV3-1 (or the pseudogene TRBV3-2) with TRBJ1-2; 9 bases align to TRBD1. The sequenced material came from peripheral blood. The sequence derives from a woman between 35 and 50 years old with acute or convalescent COVID-19. CDR3 DNA: TGTGCCAGCAGCCCGACAGGGGGCTATGGCTACACCTTC. This gives the protein CASSPTGGYGYTF.